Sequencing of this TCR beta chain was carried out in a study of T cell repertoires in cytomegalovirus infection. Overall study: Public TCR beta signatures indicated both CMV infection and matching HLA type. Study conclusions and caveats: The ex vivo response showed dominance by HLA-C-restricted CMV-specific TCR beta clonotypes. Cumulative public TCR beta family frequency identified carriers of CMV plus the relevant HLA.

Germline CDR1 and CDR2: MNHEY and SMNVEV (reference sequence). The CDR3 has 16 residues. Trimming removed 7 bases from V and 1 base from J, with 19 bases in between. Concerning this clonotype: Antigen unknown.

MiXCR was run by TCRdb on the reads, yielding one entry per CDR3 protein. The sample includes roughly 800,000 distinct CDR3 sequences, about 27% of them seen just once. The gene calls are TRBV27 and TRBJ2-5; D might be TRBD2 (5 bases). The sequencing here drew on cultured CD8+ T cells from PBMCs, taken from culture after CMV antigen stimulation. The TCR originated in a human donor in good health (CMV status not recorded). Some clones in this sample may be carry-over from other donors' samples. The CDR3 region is CASTVPAAEFQETQYF. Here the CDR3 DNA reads TGTGCCAGCACCGTACCTGCAGCGGAGTTCCAAGAGACCCAGTACTTC.